This T cell receptor beta chain was sequenced during a study of T cells in Graves' hyperthyroidism and ophthalmopathy. In this sample, this clonotype turned up many times. Amplification of TCR beta CDR3 regions was performed using RNA transcripts as template. First-round RT-PCR with HTBI primers amplified the TCR CDR3 region. One entry per CDR3 protein results from TCRdb running MiXCR on the multiplex PCR reads. The sample records under 800,000 distinct CDR3 sequences, 14% being singletons. This receptor was taken from a woman under 30 with Graves' hyperthyroidism. The material sequenced was blood.

The CDR3 sequence is CSVLKREGQETQYF. DNA for the CDR3: TGCAGTGTTTTGAAGCGGGAGGGCCAAGAGACCCAGTACTTC. The V call is TRBV20-1, the J call TRBJ2-5, with 10 bases matching TRBD2. This CDR3 region has 14 residues. CDR1 is DFQATT and CDR2 is SNEGSKA in the germline V gene (reference sequence). V trimming: 7 bases; J trimming: 1 base; junction bases outside the gene matches: 6.